One T cell receptor (beta chain) is described in this entry. Using immunoSEQ multiplex PCR, the repertoire was profiled, and TCRdb retains in-frame clones only, with some absent. The sample shows 5,000 to 6,000 clones, about 71% of them seen only once. This sample stems from a study of T cells after posttransplantation cyclophosphamide. Treatment was busulfan-fludarabine conditioning, a marrow graft, and cyclophosphamide on days +3 and +4. There are 18 residues in the CDR3. J gave up 6 bases and V 0 bases, and 10 bases lay outside the gene matches. Looked up from germline, CDR1 is LNHNV and CDR2 is YYDKDF (reference sequence).

The chain carries TRBV15 and TRBJ2-1, with 11 bases lining up with TRBD2. This clonotype originated in a male patient aged 60-69 years who received an allogeneic stem cell transplant from an unrelated donor, was CMV-positive, and had no GVHD. Some T cells may have originated in the graft donor. The sequences come from PBMCs, collected after allogeneic stem cell transplant with posttransplant cyclophosphamide. In nucleotides, the CDR3 is TGTGCCACCAGCAGAGACCCTTCGGGGACTAGCGGAAGCAATGAGCAGTTCTTC. Protein product: CATSRDPSGTSGSNEQFF. Combining the CDR3 with reference TRBV15 and TRBJ2-1 gives the whole variable domain DAMVIQNPRYQVTQFGKPVTLSCSQTLNHNVMYWYQQKSSQAPKLLFHYYDKDFNNEADTPDNFQSRRPNTSFCFLDIRSPGLGDTAMYLCATSRDPSGTSGSNEQFFGPGTRLTVL.